Listed below are T cell receptor beta chains from one sample, sequenced in a study of blood T cells in healthy people across ages. TCRdb redid the calling of the 5' RACE reads with MiXCR, one entry per CDR3 protein. The sample consists of about 570,000 distinct CDR3 sequences, approximately 25% of them appearing once. The sample was blood. The receptors derive from a woman aged 70 to 79 in good health. CDR3s include the opening cysteine and the closing phenylalanine or tryptophan. A D gene is named only where the DNA matches it firmly. The size field is filled for only some rows; it gives once, few, many or a size class.

NA,TRBV12-3/TRBV12-4,NA,TRBJ2-1,TGTGCCAGCAGTTTATCGGGGGATGAGCAGTTCTTC,CASSLSGDEQFF
NA,TRBV7-2,NA,TRBJ2-2,TGTGCCAGCAGCCCGATGCCCATTACATCGAACACCGGGGAGCTGTTTTTT,CASSPMPITSNTGELFF
many,TRBV6-2/TRBV6-3,TRBD1,TRBJ1-1,TGTGCCAGCACCGAAATAGGACAGGCGAAAAACACTGAAGCTTTCTTT,CASTEIGQAKNTEAFF
NA,TRBV9,TRBD2,TRBJ2-5,TGTGCCAGCAGCGTAGCCCCCCGGACTAGCGGCGAAGAGACCCAGTACTTC,CASSVAPRTSGEETQYF
NA,TRBV6-6,TRBD1,TRBJ1-6,TGTGCCAGCAGGTTGGGACAGGGGAATTCACCCCTCCACTTT,CASRLGQGNSPLHF
few,TRBV21-1,NA,TRBJ2-7,TGTGCCAGCAGCAAACAACAGAGCTCCTACGAGCAGTACTTC,CASSKQQSSYEQYF
NA,TRBV7-3,NA,TRBJ2-5,TGTGCCAGCAGCTTGACATTTCGAGAGACCCAGTACTTC,CASSLTFRETQYF
NA,TRBV19,NA,TRBJ2-1,TGTGCCAGTAGTCCCCGGTCCCAATGGGCTAATGAGCAGTTCTTC,CASSPRSQWANEQFF
many,TRBV6-6,NA,TRBJ2-7,TGTGCCAGCAGTTACCAGGGGGGCGAGCAGTACTTC,CASSYQGGEQYF
NA,TRBV4-2,TRBD2,TRBJ2-5,TGTGCCAGCAGCCAAGAAGGGTCTAGCGGGAGTCGCCAAGAGACCCAGTACTTC,CASSQEGSSGSRQETQYF
few,TRBV29-1,TRBD2,TRBJ2-5,TGCAGCGTTGAAGTCCGGGCGGGGGGAGAGACCCAGTACTTC,CSVEVRAGGETQYF
NA,TRBV6-2/TRBV6-3,NA,TRBJ2-3,TGTGCCAGCAGTTGGGCCAACACAGATACGCAGTATTTT,CASSWANTDTQYF
NA,TRBV6-1,NA,TRBJ2-7,TGTGCCAGCAGCCCGGGGTTTAACGAGCAGTACTTC,CASSPGFNEQYF
NA,TRBV5-1,NA,TRBJ2-7,TGCGCCAGCAGCTTGTCGAGTAACTACGAGCAGTACTTC,CASSLSSNYEQYF
few,TRBV7-2,NA,TRBJ2-2,TGTGCCAGCAGCTCCCAAGGGGGCACCGGGGAGCTGTTTTTT,CASSSQGGTGELFF
NA,TRBV10-3,NA,TRBJ1-2,TGTGCCATCAGTGAGCTGCCAGGGTATGGCTACACCTTC,CAISELPGYGYTF
NA,TRBV10-3,NA,TRBJ1-2,TGTGCCATCAGTCTACGGGACGTGGGTGGCTACACCTTC,CAISLRDVGGYTF
NA,TRBV4-3,TRBD1,TRBJ1-2,TGCGCCAGCAGCCAAGGCCCCTACAGGGGGCGAGACTATGGCTACACCTTC,CASSQGPYRGRDYGYTF
few,TRBV5-1,NA,TRBJ2-5,TGCGCCAGCAGCTCCTCATCGGGCCGGGAGACCCAGTACTTC,CASSSSSGRETQYF
NA,TRBV21-1,NA,TRBJ2-7,TGTGCCACCCTCTCATGTGGAGGGCAAGAGCAGTACTTC,CATLSCGGQEQYF
NA,TRBV19,NA,TRBJ2-1,TGTGCCGGAGGGAAAGGGTCCTACAATGAGCAGTTCTTC,CAGGKGSYNEQFF